This passage covers 23 T cell receptor beta chains from one sample sequenced in a study of CXCR3-negative and CXCR3-positive naive CD8 T cells (dated by TCRdb to about 2019). Points the paper makes about the study in general: Compared with CXCR3-negative naive cells, CXCR3-positive naive cells had TRB CDR3s with higher hydrophobicity (lower Kidera factor 4), lower energy, and higher strength and volume indices.

Antigens for these TCRs are unknown. The reads were generated on a NextSeq 550. The Human TCR Profiling Kit (MiLaboratory) was used to make UMI-labeled 5' RACE TRB cDNA libraries. Once TCRdb had reprocessed the reads, it stored one entry per CDR3 protein sequence and supplied no DNA. The table for this sample lists 75,000 to 100,000 distinct CDR3 sequences. The biggest ten clones account for approximately 0.99% of the sample. Sequencing was done on a sample of naive CXCR3+ CD8+ T cells from blood. Read against the paper, the sample's cell subset or site label means: CD45RO-CCR7+CD27+CD95- naive CD8+ T cells expressing CXCR3 (TNR3+). Receptor source: a human donor in good health. Some clones in this sample may be carry-over from other donors' samples.

The chain is built from TRBV11-3 and TRBJ2-1. CDR1 and CDR2 from the germline V gene are SGHNT and YENEEA. The CDR3 runs to 16 residues. CDR3 sequence reads: CASSRSFVSTYNEQFF.

The V gene is TRBV7-9, the J gene TRBJ1-2; the TCRdb D gene call, TRBD1, has no DNA to confirm it. Germline V gene sequence: CDR1 SEHNR, CDR2 FQNEAQ (reference sequence). The CDR3 is 14 amino acids. CDR3 sequence reads: CASSIRDGEYGYTF. The full variable domain, completed using reference TRBV7-9 and TRBJ1-2, is DTGVSQNPRHKITKRGQNVTFRCDPISEHNRLYWYRQTLGQGPEFLTYFQNEAQLEKSRLLSDRFSAERPKGSFSTLEIQRTEQGDSAMYLCASSIRDGEYGYTFGSGTRLTVV.

The chain's CDR3 is CASSFGRGRGANVLTF. This chain uses TRBV12-3 or TRBV12-4 with TRBJ2-6; with no DNA, the TCRdb D assignment of TRBD1 cannot be verified. The CDR3 spans 16 residues.

The chain carries TRBV24-1 and TRBJ1-1; TCRdb designates TRBD1, a call that cannot be tested without DNA. Germline values: CDR1 KGHDR, CDR2 SFDVKD. There are 15 residues in the CDR3. The CDR3 sequence is CATSDPRQGGSEAFF.

The chain employs TRBV27 and TRBJ2-1; TCRdb calls TRBD1, which cannot be checked without DNA. CDR1 and CDR2 (germline): MNHEY, SMNVEV (reference sequence). This CDR3 comprises 11 residues. This chain's CDR3 is CASSSTGGEFF.

CDR3 loop: CASSVNRDMGSPLHF. This chain links TRBV7-6 with TRBJ1-6; the D gene TCRdb calls, TRBD1, cannot be checked with no DNA. This CDR3 is 15 amino acids long. Germline V lookup: CDR1 SGHVS, CDR2 FNYEAQ.

V gene TRBV10-3 combines with J gene TRBJ2-7. CDR1 and CDR2 (germline): ENHRY, SYGVKD. The CDR3 spans 15 residues. The CDR3 is CAISELYRSSYEQYF.

This chain links TRBV12-3 or TRBV12-4 with TRBJ2-3; TCRdb designates TRBD2, a call that cannot be tested without DNA. This CDR3 has 15 amino acids. The CDR3 sequence: CASKGLAGATDTQYF.

The chain joins TRBV11-2 to TRBJ2-7; TCRdb proposes TRBD1, but this gene call is untestable without DNA. Germline CDR1 SGHAT, CDR2 FQNNGV. This CDR3 is built from 16 residues. The CDR3 sequence: CASSHRPGQGLDEQYF.

The chain is built from TRBV9 and TRBJ2-3; the TCRdb D gene call, TRBD2, has no DNA to confirm it. The CDR3 is made up of 18 amino acids. From germline, CDR1 is SGDLS and CDR2 YYNGEE. The CDR3 loop reads CASSPQGGGLGGTDTQYF.

The chain has TRBV7-9 and TRBJ2-7; the TCRdb D gene call, TRBD1, has no DNA to confirm it. The CDR3 is 16 residues long. Germline CDR1 reads SEHNR; CDR2 reads FQNEAQ (reference sequence). CDR3 residues: CASSSTGTVPSYEQYF.

This chain links TRBV14 with TRBJ2-7; there is no DNA to check the TCRdb D call of TRBD1. The CDR3 consists of 15 residues. Germline CDR1 reads SGHDN; CDR2 reads FVKESK. The CDR3: CASSQVGTGGDEQYF.

The rearrangement joins TRBV5-5 to TRBJ1-5. CDR1 SGHKS and CDR2 YYEKEE come from the germline V gene (reference sequence). This CDR3 region has 17 residues. The CDR3 reads CASSLSDERWGNQPQHF.

The chain is built from TRBV5-1 and TRBJ2-3; lacking DNA, the TRBD2 call made by TCRdb goes unchecked. Looked up from germline, CDR1 is SGHRS and CDR2 is YFSETQ. The CDR3 runs to 14 residues. CDR3 loop: CASSPWGGTDTQYF.

The chain uses TRBV14 and TRBJ2-7; TCRdb proposes TRBD2, but this gene call is untestable without DNA. The germline gives CDR1 SGHDN, CDR2 FVKESK. The length of the CDR3 is 15 residues. The CDR3 spells CASSQGLAVSYEQYF.

The genes are TRBV12-3 or TRBV12-4 and TRBJ2-1. CDR3 length equals 16 residues. The CDR3 sequence: CASSLFGEAVHNEQFF.

This chain joins TRBV7-6 and TRBJ2-1; TCRdb gives TRBD2 as the D gene, but with no DNA this cannot be confirmed. CDR1 and CDR2 from the germline V gene are SGHVS and FNYEAQ. The CDR3 is 16 amino acids. Here the CDR3 reads CASSRTSGGAFNEQFF.

The chain links TRBV29-1 to TRBJ2-2; TCRdb indicates TRBD1, and absent DNA this call remains unverified. Germline loops: CDR1 SQVTM, CDR2 ANQGSEA. CDR3 length: 15 residues. CDR3 residues: CSVEKAGDNTGELFF.

The chain links TRBV29-1 to TRBJ1-2; TCRdb outputs TRBD1, but without DNA this stays unchecked. The CDR3 totals 12 residues. Per the germline V gene, CDR1 is SQVTM and CDR2 is ANQGSEA. This CDR3 is CSVPGGADGYTF.

The V and J genes are TRBV7-9 and TRBJ2-1; the TCRdb call, TRBD2, lacks DNA for checking. Germline CDR1 and CDR2: SEHNR and FQNEAQ (reference sequence). This CDR3 is 16 amino acids long. CDR3 region: CASSFSVGGLHNEQFF.

The chain uses TRBV18 and TRBJ2-5; the TRBD2 assignment by TCRdb is unverifiable without DNA. Germline lookup yields CDR1 KGHSH and CDR2 LQKENI. The CDR3 totals 16 residues. The CDR3 sequence is CASSTQLAGDQETQYF.

The gene calls are TRBV29-1 and TRBJ2-7; TCRdb's assignment of TRBD1 cannot be checked, as there is no DNA. In germline, CDR1 is SQVTM, CDR2 ANQGSEA. The CDR3 runs to 14 residues. CDR3 residues: CSVEVSGQRYEQYF.

The V call is TRBV5-5, the J call TRBJ2-1; the D gene TCRdb calls, TRBD1, cannot be checked with no DNA. The germline gives CDR1 SGHKS, CDR2 YYEKEE (reference sequence). The CDR3 is made up of 16 amino acids. CDR3 amino acids: CASSVPRASSYNEQFF.